This T cell receptor (beta chain) was recorded in a study of blood T cell repertoires in COVID-19. Study summary: Donors in the United States, Italy and Spain gave samples during acute or convalescent COVID-19. From T cells, B-cell-depleted T cells, or PBMCs came the material, which was cDNA or gDNA.

How the authors handled the data: Amplification of reference gene primers provided the estimated nucleated cell counts. Data came from immunoSEQ multiplex PCR; TCRdb stores just in-frame clones and leaves some out. The V and J calls and the clone size are those of that table, but D and trimming were determined from the DNA. The sample has fewer than 250,000 clones; 70% to 90% are singletons. V trimming: 3 bases; J trimming: 7 bases; junction bases outside the gene matches: 7. The CDR3 consists of 15 residues. Germline lookup yields CDR1 SGHVS and CDR2 FNYEAQ. Sequencing used peripheral blood. This receptor was taken from a man in his 60s with acute or convalescent COVID-19. V gene TRBV7-6 combines with J gene TRBJ1-5; 9 nucleotides align to TRBD1. CDR3 nucleotide sequence: TGTGCCAGCAGCTTCAGTGGGACAGGGCTCCAGCCCCAGCATTTT. It specifies CASSFSGTGLQPQHF.